These 2 T cell receptor beta chains share one sample of origin, sequenced in a study of early T cells in non-severe SARS-CoV-2 infection. Using its own MiXCR run on the 5' RACE reads, TCRdb lists one record per CDR3 protein. The sample lists about 37,000 distinct CDR3 sequences, roughly 6% occurring once. Sequenced: whole blood. The source is an adult who was a healthcare worker with PCR-confirmed SARS-CoV-2 infection or an uninfected control (not recorded which).

This clonotype appeared many times. V gene TRBV5-4 combines with J gene TRBJ2-1, with 8 bases aligning to TRBD1. J gave up 8 bases and V 3 bases, and 4 bases lay outside the gene matches. Germline V CDR1 and CDR2: SGHNT, YYREEE (reference sequence). This CDR3 is 13 amino acids long. The CDR3 here is CASSWTGIDEQFF. The CDR3, as DNA: TGTGCCAGCAGCTGGACAGGGATCGATGAGCAGTTCTTC.

In this sample, this clonotype turned up many times. The rearrangement joins TRBV6-2 or TRBV6-3 to TRBJ2-7, with D perhaps TRBD1 (6 bases). The CDR3 runs 14 residues. CDR1 is MNHEY, CDR2 SVGEGT, per germline. The V end lost 11 bases, the J end lost 0 bases, and 17 bases lay between the germline ends. The CDR3, as DNA: TGTGCCGCGGATAGTGGGGGCACCTCCTACGAGCAGTACTTC. Its translation is CAADSGGTSYEQYF.